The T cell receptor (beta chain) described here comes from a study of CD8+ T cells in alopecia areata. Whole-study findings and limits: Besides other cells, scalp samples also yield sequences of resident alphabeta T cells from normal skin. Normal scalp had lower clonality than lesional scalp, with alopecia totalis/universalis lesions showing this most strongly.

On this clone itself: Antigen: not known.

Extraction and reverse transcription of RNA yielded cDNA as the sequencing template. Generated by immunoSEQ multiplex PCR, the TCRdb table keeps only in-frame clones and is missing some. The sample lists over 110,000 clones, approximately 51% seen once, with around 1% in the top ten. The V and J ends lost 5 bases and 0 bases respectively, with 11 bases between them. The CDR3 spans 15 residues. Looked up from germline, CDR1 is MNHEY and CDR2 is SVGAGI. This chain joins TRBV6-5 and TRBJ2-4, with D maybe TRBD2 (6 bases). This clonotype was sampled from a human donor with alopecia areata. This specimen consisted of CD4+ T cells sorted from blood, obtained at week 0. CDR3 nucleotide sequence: TGTGCCAGCAGTCCCGGGAGCCTAGCCAAAAACATTCAGTACTTC. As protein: CASSPGSLAKNIQYF.